The source of this T cell receptor beta chain is a study of T cells after posttransplantation cyclophosphamide. Study results and caveats: Later post-transplant blood repertoires were often dominated by donor CD8+ memory clones. TRB clonality was highly associated with recipient CMV seropositivity and reactivation. TRB overlap between skin or GI tissue T cells and blood was limited.

Sequencing was performed with immunoSEQ multiplex PCR; in TCRdb, only in-frame clones are kept and a portion is missing. The sample contains about 30,000 clones, none of them singletons. The CDR3 loop spans 11 amino acids. Trimming took off 6 bases at V and 4 bases at J, with 5 bases between the two ends. This clone was found many times. Its matching antigen is unknown. The sequenced sample was PBMCs. V gene TRBV12-3 or TRBV12-4 combines with J gene TRBJ2-3; D uncertain. This sequence originates from a woman in her 30s in good health and a related stem cell transplant donor. Here the CDR3 reads CASSYADTQYF. The CDR3 DNA sequence: TGTGCCAGCAGCTATGCAGATACGCAGTATTTT.